These 25 T cell receptor beta chains share one sample of origin, sequenced in a study of Ad26.COV2.S vaccination and SARS-CoV-2 variants. Sequenced by immunoSEQ multiplex PCR; TCRdb stores in-frame clones only, minus some. The repertoire holds about 680,000 clones, with more than 80% as singletons. Stated treatment: 15 to 20 received Ad26.COV2.S at low or high dose, single or two shots; about 5 received placebo; per-sample allocation not given. The study sampled participants on day 63 after the first vaccine or placebo injection. The sample was peripheral blood, taken in a trial of Ad26.COV2.S vaccine versus placebo. The receptors derive from a person aged 18-65 years who received the Ad26.COV2.S COVID-19 vaccine or a placebo.

The CDR3 sequence: CSASWAPGGGYEKLFF. CDR3 nucleotide sequence: TGCAGTGCTAGTTGGGCCCCGGGAGGGGGCTATGAAAAACTGTTTTTT. The chain carries TRBV20-1 and TRBJ1-4, with TRBD1 matching 7 bases. This CDR3 is built from 16 residues. With V trimmed by 3 bases and J by 6 bases, 13 bases remained unmatched. Germline V gene lookup returns CDR1 DFQATT and CDR2 SNEGSKA (reference sequence).

CDR3: CASSKQGSGNTIYF. CDR3 nucleotide sequence: TGTGCCAGCAGTAAACAGGGCTCTGGAAACACCATATATTTT. V and J are TRBV27 and TRBJ1-3; perhaps TRBD1 as D (6 bases). V gave up 5 bases and J gave up 0 bases, with 8 bases separating them. The CDR3 extends over 14 amino acids. CDR1 is MNHEY and CDR2 is SMNVEV in the germline V gene (reference sequence).

The chain employs TRBV27 and TRBJ2-7, with D perhaps matching TRBD1 (6 bases). The CDR3 has 13 amino acids. V was clipped by 6 bases and J by 4 bases, with 13 bases between them. Per germline, CDR1 MNHEY and CDR2 SMNVEV (reference sequence). The CDR3 spells CASRPAQGYEQYF. Here the CDR3 DNA reads TGTGCCAGCAGGCCAGCACAGGGTTACGAGCAGTACTTC.

This clone has a handful of counts. The sample contains more than one DNA sequence encoding this CDR3. The chain recombines TRBV5-4 with TRBJ2-7; D uncertain. With 0 bases removed from V and 3 bases from J, the gap between germline ends came to 4 bases. The CDR3 covers 12 residues. Germline V CDR1 and CDR2: SGHNT, YYREEE (reference sequence). CDR3 amino acids: CASSLDGYEQYF. The CDR3 DNA sequence: TGTGCCAGCAGCTTGGACGGCTACGAGCAGTACTTC.

This chain joins TRBV21-1 and TRBJ1-4. TRBV21-1 is classified as a pseudogene. The CDR3 is 13 residues long. CDR3 sequence reads: CASSSRGSEKLFF. CDR3 DNA sequence: TGTGCCAGCAGCAGTCGGGGGAGTGAAAAACTGTTTTTT.

In this sample, this clone turned up once. The CDR3 region has the DNA TGTGCCAGCAGCCAAGATCGAGGCGAACCCTGGAATGAGCAGTTCTTC. The encoded protein is CASSQDRGEPWNEQFF. The chain links TRBV14 to TRBJ2-1; no definite D call. The CDR3 is 16 amino acids. CDR1 is SGHDN, CDR2 FVKESK, per germline. The V gene lost 0 bases and the J gene lost 7 bases, with 16 bases spanning the gap.

The gene calls are TRBV4-3 and TRBJ1-4; D is perhaps TRBD1 (6 bases). Germline V gene lookup returns CDR1 LGHNA and CDR2 YSLEER. Trimming removed 0 bases from V and 3 bases from J, with 14 bases in between. The CDR3 sequence is 17 residues long. The CDR3 sequence is CASSQEPTGLANEKLFF. The CDR3 DNA reads as TGCGCCAGCAGCCAAGAACCCACAGGGTTGGCTAATGAAAAACTGTTTTTT.

V is TRBV11-3 and J is TRBJ2-2, with D possibly matching TRBD2 (6 bases). V lost 7 bases, J lost 6 bases, and 12 bases lay in between. Per germline, CDR1 SGHNT and CDR2 YENEEA. The CDR3 runs 13 residues. This chain's CDR3 is CASTDSGPGELFF. CDR3 sequence (DNA): TGTGCCAGCACCGATAGCGGACCCGGGGAGCTGTTTTTT.

The J gene is TRBJ1-4, the V gene TRBV5-6; D uncertain. CDR1 and CDR2 (germline): SGHDT, YYEEEE. The CDR3 has 15 amino acids. Trimming shortened V by 5 bases and J by 0 bases, and 11 bases separated the two germline ends. The CDR3 DNA is TGTGCCAGCAGTTATCCGGGTGCAACTAATGAAAAACTGTTTTTT. It encodes CASSYPGATNEKLFF.

The chain combines TRBV5-1 with TRBJ2-3; 10 bases are a match to TRBD1. The trim removed 2 bases at V and 6 bases at J, leaving 6 bases unmatched. In germline, CDR1 is SGHRS, CDR2 YFSETQ. This CDR3 spans 15 amino acids. The CDR3 reads CASSFGTGDWDTQYF. CDR3 coding DNA: TGCGCCAGCAGCTTCGGGACAGGGGATTGGGATACGCAGTATTTT.

The V gene is TRBV19, the J gene TRBJ2-7; 13 nucleotides line up with TRBD2. The length of the CDR3 is 16 residues. Germline values: CDR1 LNHDA, CDR2 SQIVND (reference sequence). J gave up 4 bases and V 5 bases, and 8 bases lay outside the gene matches. The CDR3 reads CASSPRTSGSPYEQYF. Here the CDR3 DNA reads TGTGCCAGTAGTCCCCGGACTAGCGGGAGCCCATACGAGCAGTACTTC.

The rearrangement uses TRBV3-1 (or the pseudogene TRBV3-2) and TRBJ2-2; 8 bases are shared with TRBD1. Germline V gives CDR1 LGHDT, CDR2 YNNKEL (reference sequence). V lost 2 bases to trimming and J lost 1 base; unmatched junction nucleotides: 6. This CDR3 has 17 amino acids. Here the CDR3 reads CASSQLLTGGNTGELFF. Here the CDR3 DNA reads TGTGCCAGCAGCCAACTTTTAACAGGGGGGAACACCGGGGAGCTGTTTTTT.

The V gene is TRBV13, the J gene TRBJ1-3; D is ambiguous. This CDR3 has 13 residues. The V end was cut by 3 bases, the J end by 4 bases, with 7 bases between. The germline V gene encodes CDR1 PRHDT and CDR2 FYEKMQ (reference sequence). The CDR3 DNA reads as TGTGCCAGCAGCTTTTTCCAGGGAAACACCATATATTTT. Amino acid sequence: CASSFFQGNTIYF. Based on the CDR3 plus reference TRBV13 and TRBJ1-3, the full variable domain is AAGVIQSPRHLIKEKRETATLKCYPIPRHDTVYWYQQGPGQDPQFLISFYEKMQSDKGSIPDRFSAQQFSDYHSELNMSSLELGDSALYFCASSFFQGNTIYFGEGSWLTVV.

The chain joins TRBV10-3 to TRBJ2-2; D is undetermined. This CDR3 spans 14 amino acids. Trimming removed 6 bases at V and 4 bases at J, with 12 bases between. The V gene's germline CDR1 is ENHRY and CDR2 SYGVKD. CDR3 nucleotides: TGTGCCATCAGAGGTCAATTTTCCACCGGGGAGCTGTTTTTT. The encoded protein is CAIRGQFSTGELFF.

V usage is TRBV10-3 and J usage is TRBJ1-2, with D tentatively TRBD1 (5 bases). CDR1 and CDR2 (germline): ENHRY, SYGVKD. V dropped 4 bases and J dropped 0 bases, with 9 bases sitting between them. The CDR3 has 14 amino acids. Here the CDR3 DNA reads TGTGCCATCAGTGTTCAGGGTGCTAACTATGGCTACACCTTC. Its protein is CAISVQGANYGYTF.

The CDR3 DNA reads TGTGCCAGTACCCCACAGGGGGCGGTTGGCTACACCTTC. Its protein product is CASTPQGAVGYTF. The rearrangement links TRBV19 to TRBJ1-2, with 9 bases fitting TRBD1. V shed 7 bases and J 7 bases; nucleotides not matched to a gene: 7. CDR1 and CDR2 (germline): LNHDA, SQIVND (reference sequence). The CDR3 is 13 amino acids.

V and J are TRBV14 and TRBJ1-4, with D possibly TRBD1 on 5 matching bases. Looked up from germline, CDR1 is SGHDN and CDR2 is FVKESK. This CDR3 region has 14 residues. With 6 bases removed from V and 4 bases from J, the gap between germline ends came to 12 bases. The CDR3 loop is CASRKGRYNEKLFF. CDR3 DNA: TGTGCCAGCAGGAAGGGACGGTATAATGAAAAACTGTTTTTT. Using reference TRBV14 and TRBJ1-4 for the parts outside the CDR3, the full variable domain is EAGVTQFPSHSVIEKGQTVTLRCDPISGHDNLYWYRRVMGKEIKFLLHFVKESKQDESGMPNNRFLAERTGGTYSTLKVQPAELEDSGVYFCASRKGRYNEKLFFGSGTQLSVL.

The chain couples TRBV3-1 (or the pseudogene TRBV3-2) to TRBJ1-3; D is unclear. Trimming cost V 0 bases and J 0 bases, with 6 bases left between them. This CDR3 has 15 amino acids. Germline V CDR1 and CDR2: LGHDT, YNNKEL (reference sequence). The DNA for the CDR3 is TGTGCCAGCAGCCAAGACACAACCTCTGGAAACACCATATATTTT. Translating it yields CASSQDTTSGNTIYF.

The chain couples TRBV19 to TRBJ1-6; 9 nucleotides line up with TRBD1. Germline-derived CDR1 and CDR2 are LNHDA and SQIVND (reference sequence). The junction had 2 bases not matched to a gene; V was cut back by 2 bases and J by 9 bases. CDR3 size: 14 residues. The CDR3 here is CASSITDRGSPLHF. The CDR3 DNA reads as TGTGCCAGTAGTATAACGGACAGGGGTTCACCCCTCCACTTT.

This chain links TRBV18 with TRBJ2-3; D possibly corresponds to TRBD2 (5 bases). Germline V lookup: CDR1 KGHSH, CDR2 LQKENI. This CDR3 is built from 14 residues. V lost 4 bases, J lost 6 bases, and 14 bases lay in between. The CDR3 nucleotides are TGTGCCAGCTCACAGGGAACCGGCGGGGATACGCAGTATTTT. Translation: CASSQGTGGDTQYF.

This sequence joins TRBV2 and TRBJ1-5; no firm D call. Germline V lookup: CDR1 SNHLY, CDR2 FYNNEI. Trimming left V 6 bases short and J 4 bases short, with 7 bases between. This CDR3 has 12 amino acids. DNA for the CDR3: TGTGCCAGCAGGCTTTTAAATCAGCCCCAGCATTTT. It is translated as CASRLLNQPQHF. Based on the CDR3 plus reference TRBV2 and TRBJ1-5, the full variable domain is EPEVTQTPSHQVTQMGQEVILRCVPISNHLYFYWYRQILGQKVEFLVSFYNNEISEKSEIFDDQFSVERPDGSNFTLKIRSTKLEDSAMYFCASRLLNQPQHFGDGTRLSIL.

This chain connects TRBV7-9 to TRBJ1-4; unclear D gene. Germline-derived CDR1 and CDR2 are SEHNR and FQNEAQ (reference sequence). V gave up 5 bases and J gave up 3 bases, with 10 bases separating them. The CDR3 runs to 14 residues. CDR3 amino acids: CASSARLANEKLFF. The CDR3 bases are TGTGCCAGCAGCGCTCGGCTTGCTAATGAAAAACTGTTTTTT.

This chain uses TRBV29-1 with TRBJ1-2; D remains unclear. Between the trimmed V and J ends, which lost 3 bases and 3 bases, there was a span of 14 bases. CDR1 is SQVTM and CDR2 is ANQGSEA in the germline V gene. The length of the CDR3 is 14 residues. This CDR3 reads CSVDWKPEDYGYTF. The CDR3 DNA reads TGCAGCGTTGACTGGAAGCCAGAGGACTATGGCTACACCTTC.

The chain uses TRBV29-1 and TRBJ2-1; no definite D call. Germline V gives CDR1 SQVTM, CDR2 ANQGSEA. The V end lost 4 bases, the J end lost 8 bases, and 15 bases lay between the germline ends. CDR3 length equals 13 residues. The CDR3 region is CSVVLGLSYEQFF. CDR3 DNA: TGCAGCGTTGTTTTAGGGCTTAGCTATGAGCAGTTCTTC.

The chain is built from TRBV5-5 and TRBJ2-5, with TRBD2 matching 11 bases. CDR1 is SGHKS and CDR2 is YYEKEE in the germline V gene (reference sequence). Unmatched junction bases numbered 5, after V lost 4 bases and J lost 3 bases. This CDR3 has 15 amino acids. CDR3 DNA: TGTGCCAGCAGCAATAGCGGGGGGGCGAAAGAGACCCAGTACTTC. This encodes CASSNSGGAKETQYF.